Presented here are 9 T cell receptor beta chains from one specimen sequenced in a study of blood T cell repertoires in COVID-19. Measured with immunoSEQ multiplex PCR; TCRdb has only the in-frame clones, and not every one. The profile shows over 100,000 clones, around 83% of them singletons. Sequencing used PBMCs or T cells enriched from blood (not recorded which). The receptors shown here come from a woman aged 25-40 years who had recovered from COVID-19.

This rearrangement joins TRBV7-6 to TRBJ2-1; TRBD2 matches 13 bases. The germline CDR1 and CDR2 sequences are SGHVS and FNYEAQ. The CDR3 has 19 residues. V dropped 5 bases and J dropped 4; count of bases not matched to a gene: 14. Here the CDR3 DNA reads TGTGCCAGCAGCCTCCCGAGGACCGGGACTAGCGGGAAGTACAATGAGCAGTTCTTC. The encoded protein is CASSLPRTGTSGKYNEQFF.

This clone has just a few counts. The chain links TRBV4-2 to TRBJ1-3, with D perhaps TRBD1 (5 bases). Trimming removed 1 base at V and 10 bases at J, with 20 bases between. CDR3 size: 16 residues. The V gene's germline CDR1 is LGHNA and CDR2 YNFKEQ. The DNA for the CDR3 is TGTGCCAGCAGCCAAGGAACGGCGGGGACCGAAGGGACCATATATTTT. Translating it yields CASSQGTAGTEGTIYF.

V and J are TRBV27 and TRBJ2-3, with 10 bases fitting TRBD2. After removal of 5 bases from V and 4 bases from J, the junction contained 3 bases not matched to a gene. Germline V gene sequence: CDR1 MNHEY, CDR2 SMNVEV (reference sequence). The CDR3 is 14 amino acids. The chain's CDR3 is CASSLAGVSDTQYF. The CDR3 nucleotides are TGTGCCAGCAGTCTAGCGGGAGTTTCAGATACGCAGTATTTT.

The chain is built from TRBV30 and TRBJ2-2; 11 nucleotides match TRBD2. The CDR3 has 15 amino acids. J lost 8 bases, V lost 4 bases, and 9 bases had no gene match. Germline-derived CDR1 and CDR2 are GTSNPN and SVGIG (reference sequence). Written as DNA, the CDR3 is TGTGCCTGGAAGGGGACTAGCGGCCCTCTGGGGGAGCTGTTTTTT. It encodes CAWKGTSGPLGELFF.

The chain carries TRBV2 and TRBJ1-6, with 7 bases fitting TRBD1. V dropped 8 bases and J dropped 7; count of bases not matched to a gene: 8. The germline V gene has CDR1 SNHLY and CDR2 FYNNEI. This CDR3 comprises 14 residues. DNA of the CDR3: TGTGCCAGCGGAAGAAACAGGGGAAATTCACCCCTCCACTTT. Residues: CASGRNRGNSPLHF.

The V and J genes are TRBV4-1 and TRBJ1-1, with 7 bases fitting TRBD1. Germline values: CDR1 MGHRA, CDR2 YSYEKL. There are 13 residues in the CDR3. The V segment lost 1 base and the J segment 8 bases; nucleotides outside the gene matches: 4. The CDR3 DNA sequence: TGCGCCAGCAGCCAAGGACGGACAGGAGAAGCTTTCTTT. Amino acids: CASSQGRTGEAFF.

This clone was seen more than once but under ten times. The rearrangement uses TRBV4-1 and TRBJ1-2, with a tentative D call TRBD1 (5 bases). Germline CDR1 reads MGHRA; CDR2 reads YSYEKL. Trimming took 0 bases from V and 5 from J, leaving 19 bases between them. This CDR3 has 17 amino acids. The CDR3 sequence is CASSQDAHQGLPYGYTF. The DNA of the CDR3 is TGCGCCAGCAGCCAAGATGCCCACCAGGGCCTTCCTTATGGCTACACCTTC.

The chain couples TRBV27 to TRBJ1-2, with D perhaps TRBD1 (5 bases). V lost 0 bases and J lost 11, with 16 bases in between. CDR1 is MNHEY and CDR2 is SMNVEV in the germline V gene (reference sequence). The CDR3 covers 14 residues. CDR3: CASSLSIGTGGYTF. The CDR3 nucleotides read TGTGCCAGCAGTTTATCGATAGGGACCGGGGGTTACACCTTC.

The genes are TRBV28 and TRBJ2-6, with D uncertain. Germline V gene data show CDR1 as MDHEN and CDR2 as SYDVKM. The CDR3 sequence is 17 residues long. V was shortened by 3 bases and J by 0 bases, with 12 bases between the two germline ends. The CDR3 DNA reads TGTGCCAGCAGTTTGTCGCAGTTACACTCTGGGGCCAACGTCCTGACTTTC. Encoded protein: CASSLSQLHSGANVLTF. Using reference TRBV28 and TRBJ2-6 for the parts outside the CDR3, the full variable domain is DVKVTQSSRYLVKRTGEKVFLECVQDMDHENMFWYRQDPGLGLRLIYFSYDVKMKEKGDIPEGYSVSREKKERFSLILESASTNQTSMYLCASSLSQLHSGANVLTFGAGSRLTVL.